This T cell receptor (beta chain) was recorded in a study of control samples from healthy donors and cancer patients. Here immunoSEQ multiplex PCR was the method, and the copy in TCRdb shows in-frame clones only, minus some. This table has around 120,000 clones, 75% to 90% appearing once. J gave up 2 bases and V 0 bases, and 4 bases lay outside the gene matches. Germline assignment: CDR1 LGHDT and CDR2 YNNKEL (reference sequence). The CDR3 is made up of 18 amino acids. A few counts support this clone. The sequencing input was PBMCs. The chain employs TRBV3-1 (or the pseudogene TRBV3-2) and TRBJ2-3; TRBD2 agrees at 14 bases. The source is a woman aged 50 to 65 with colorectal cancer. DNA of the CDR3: TGTGCCAGCAGCCAAGACGGACTAGCGGGAGGCTACACAGATACGCAGTATTTT. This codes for CASSQDGLAGGYTDTQYF.